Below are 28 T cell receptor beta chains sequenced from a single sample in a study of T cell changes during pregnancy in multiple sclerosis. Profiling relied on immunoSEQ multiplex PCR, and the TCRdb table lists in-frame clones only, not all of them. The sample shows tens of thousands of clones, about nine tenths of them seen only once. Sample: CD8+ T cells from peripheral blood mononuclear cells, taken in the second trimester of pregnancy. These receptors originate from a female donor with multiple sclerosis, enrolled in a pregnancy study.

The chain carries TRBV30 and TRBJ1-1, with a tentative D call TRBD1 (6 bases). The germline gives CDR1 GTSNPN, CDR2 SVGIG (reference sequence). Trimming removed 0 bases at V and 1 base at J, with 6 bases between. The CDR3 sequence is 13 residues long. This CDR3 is CAWSVQGNTEAFF. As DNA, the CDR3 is TGTGCCTGGAGTGTACAGGGGAACACTGAAGCTTTCTTT.

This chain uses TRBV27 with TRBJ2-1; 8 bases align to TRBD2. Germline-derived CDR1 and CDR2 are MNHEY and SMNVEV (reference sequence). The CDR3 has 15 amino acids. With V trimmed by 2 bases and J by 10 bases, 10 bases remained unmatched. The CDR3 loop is CASSLSGSARWEQFF. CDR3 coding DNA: TGTGCCAGCAGTTTAAGCGGGAGCGCGCGGTGGGAGCAGTTCTTC.

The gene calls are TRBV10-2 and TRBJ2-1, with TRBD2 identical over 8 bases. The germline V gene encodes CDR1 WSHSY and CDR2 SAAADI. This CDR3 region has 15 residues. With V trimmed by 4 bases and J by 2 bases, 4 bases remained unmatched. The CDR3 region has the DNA TGCGCCAGCAGTGTCCAGCGGGAGACCTACAATGAGCAGTTCTTC. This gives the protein CASSVQRETYNEQFF.

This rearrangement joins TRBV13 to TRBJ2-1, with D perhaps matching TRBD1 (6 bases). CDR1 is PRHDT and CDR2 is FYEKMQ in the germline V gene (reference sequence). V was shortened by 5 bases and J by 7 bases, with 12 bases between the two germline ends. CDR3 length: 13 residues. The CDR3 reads CASSPNRANEQFF. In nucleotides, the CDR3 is TGTGCCAGCAGCCCTAACAGGGCTAATGAGCAGTTCTTC.

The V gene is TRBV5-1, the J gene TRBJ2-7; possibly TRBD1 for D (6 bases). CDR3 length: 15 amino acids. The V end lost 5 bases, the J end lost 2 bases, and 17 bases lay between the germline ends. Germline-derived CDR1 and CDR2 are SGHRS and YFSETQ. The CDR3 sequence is CASRPPWGHTYEQYF. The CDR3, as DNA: TGCGCCAGCAGGCCCCCTTGGGGACACACCTACGAGCAGTACTTC.

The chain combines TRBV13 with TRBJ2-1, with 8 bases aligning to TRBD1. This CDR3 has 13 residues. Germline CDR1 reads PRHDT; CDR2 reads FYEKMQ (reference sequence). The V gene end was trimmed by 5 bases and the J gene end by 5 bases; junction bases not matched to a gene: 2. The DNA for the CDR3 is TGTGCCAGCAGCCAGGACAGGGACAATGAGCAGTTCTTC. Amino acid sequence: CASSQDRDNEQFF.

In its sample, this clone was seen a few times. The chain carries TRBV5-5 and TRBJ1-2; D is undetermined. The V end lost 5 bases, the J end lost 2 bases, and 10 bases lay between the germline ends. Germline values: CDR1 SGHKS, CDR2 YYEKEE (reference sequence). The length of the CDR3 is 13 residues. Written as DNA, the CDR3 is TGTGCCAGCAGGGTGACGGGAAACTATGGCTACACCTTC. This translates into CASRVTGNYGYTF.

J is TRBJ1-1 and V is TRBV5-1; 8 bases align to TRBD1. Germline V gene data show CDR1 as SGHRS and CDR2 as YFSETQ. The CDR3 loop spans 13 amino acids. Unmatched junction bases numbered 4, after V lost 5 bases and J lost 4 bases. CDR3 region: CASSYDRGTEAFF. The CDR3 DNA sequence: TGCGCCAGCAGTTACGACAGGGGCACTGAAGCTTTCTTT.

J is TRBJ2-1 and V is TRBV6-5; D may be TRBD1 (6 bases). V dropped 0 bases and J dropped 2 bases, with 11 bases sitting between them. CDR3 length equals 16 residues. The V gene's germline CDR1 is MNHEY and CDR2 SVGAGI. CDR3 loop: CASSYSYRVPYNEQFF. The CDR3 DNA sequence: TGTGCCAGCAGTTACTCTTACAGGGTACCCTACAATGAGCAGTTCTTC.

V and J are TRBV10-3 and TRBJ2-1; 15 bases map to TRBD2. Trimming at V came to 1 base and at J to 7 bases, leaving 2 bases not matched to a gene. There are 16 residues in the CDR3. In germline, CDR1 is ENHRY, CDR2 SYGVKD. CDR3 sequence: CAISELGTSGRNEQFF. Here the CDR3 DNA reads TGTGCCATCAGTGAGTTGGGGACTAGCGGGAGGAATGAGCAGTTCTTC.

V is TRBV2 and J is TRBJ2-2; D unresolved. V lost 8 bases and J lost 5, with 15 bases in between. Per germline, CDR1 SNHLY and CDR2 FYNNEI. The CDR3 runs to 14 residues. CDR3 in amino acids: CASLDRGWTGELFF. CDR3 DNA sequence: TGTGCCAGCTTAGATAGAGGTTGGACCGGGGAGCTGTTTTTT.

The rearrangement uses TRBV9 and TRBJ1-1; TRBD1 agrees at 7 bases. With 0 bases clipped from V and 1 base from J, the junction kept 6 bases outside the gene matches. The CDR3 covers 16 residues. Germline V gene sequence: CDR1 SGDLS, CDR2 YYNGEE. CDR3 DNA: TGTGCCAGCAGCGTAGCTCCAGACAGGGAGAACACTGAAGCTTTCTTT. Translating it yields CASSVAPDRENTEAFF.

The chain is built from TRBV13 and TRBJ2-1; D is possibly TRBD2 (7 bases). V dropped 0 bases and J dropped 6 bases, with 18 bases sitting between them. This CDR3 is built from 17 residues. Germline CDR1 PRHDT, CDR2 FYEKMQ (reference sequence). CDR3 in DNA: TGTGCCAGCAGCTTAGGCCGGGGGGCCGGATGGCCCAATGAGCAGTTCTTC. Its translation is CASSLGRGAGWPNEQFF.

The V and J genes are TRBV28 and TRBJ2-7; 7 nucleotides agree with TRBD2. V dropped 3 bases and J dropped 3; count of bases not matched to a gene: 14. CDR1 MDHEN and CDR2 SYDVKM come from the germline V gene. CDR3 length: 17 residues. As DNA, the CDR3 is TGTGCCAGCAGTTTGATGAGTGGGCGGGAGTTGAGCTACGAGCAGTACTTC. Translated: CASSLMSGRELSYEQYF. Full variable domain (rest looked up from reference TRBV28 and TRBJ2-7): DVKVTQSSRYLVKRTGEKVFLECVQDMDHENMFWYRQDPGLGLRLIYFSYDVKMKEKGDIPEGYSVSREKKERFSLILESASTNQTSMYLCASSLMSGRELSYEQYFGPGTRLTVT.

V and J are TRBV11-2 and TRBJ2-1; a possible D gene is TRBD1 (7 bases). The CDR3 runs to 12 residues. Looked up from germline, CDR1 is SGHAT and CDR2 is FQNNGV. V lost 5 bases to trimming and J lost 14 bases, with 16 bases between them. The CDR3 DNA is TGTGCCAGCAGCCTAGGGGGGACAGAGGAGTTCTTC. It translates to CASSLGGTEEFF. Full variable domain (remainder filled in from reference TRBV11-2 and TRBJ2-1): EAGVAQSPRYKIIEKRQSVAFWCNPISGHATLYWYQQILGQGPKLLIQFQNNGVVDDSQLPKDRFSAERLKGVDSTLKIQPAKLEDSAVYLCASSLGGTEEFFGPGTRLTVL.

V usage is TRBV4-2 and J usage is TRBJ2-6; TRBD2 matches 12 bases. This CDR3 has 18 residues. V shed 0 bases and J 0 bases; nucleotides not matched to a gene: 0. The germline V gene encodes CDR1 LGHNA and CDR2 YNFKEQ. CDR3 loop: CASSQEGLAGSGANVLTF. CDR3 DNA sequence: TGTGCCAGCAGCCAAGAGGGACTAGCGGGCTCTGGGGCCAACGTCCTGACTTTC.

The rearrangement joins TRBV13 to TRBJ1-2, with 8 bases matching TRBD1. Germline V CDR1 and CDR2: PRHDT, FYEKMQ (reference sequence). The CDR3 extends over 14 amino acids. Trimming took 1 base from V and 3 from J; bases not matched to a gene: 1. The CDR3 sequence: CASSLEQGDYGYTF. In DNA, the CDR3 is TGTGCCAGCAGCTTAGAACAGGGGGACTATGGCTACACCTTC.

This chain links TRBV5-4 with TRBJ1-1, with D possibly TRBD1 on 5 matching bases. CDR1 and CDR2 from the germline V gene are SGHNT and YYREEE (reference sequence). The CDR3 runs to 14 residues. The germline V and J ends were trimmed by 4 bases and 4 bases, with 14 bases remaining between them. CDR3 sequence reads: CASSTLTDVTEAFF. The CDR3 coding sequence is TGTGCCAGCAGCACTTTGACAGACGTCACTGAAGCTTTCTTT.

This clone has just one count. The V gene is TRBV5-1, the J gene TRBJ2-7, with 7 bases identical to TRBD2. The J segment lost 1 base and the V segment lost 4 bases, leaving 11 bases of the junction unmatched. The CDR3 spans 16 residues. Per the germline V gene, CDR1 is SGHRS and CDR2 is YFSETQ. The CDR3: CASSPQLATTSYEQYF. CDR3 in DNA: TGCGCCAGCAGCCCCCAACTAGCGACTACTTCCTACGAGCAGTACTTC.

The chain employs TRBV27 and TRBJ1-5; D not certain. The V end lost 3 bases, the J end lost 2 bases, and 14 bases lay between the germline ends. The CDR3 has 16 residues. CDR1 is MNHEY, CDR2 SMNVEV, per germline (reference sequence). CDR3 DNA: TGTGCCAGCAGTTTGACGGGATTTTTTGGCAATCAGCCCCAGCATTTT. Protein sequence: CASSLTGFFGNQPQHF.

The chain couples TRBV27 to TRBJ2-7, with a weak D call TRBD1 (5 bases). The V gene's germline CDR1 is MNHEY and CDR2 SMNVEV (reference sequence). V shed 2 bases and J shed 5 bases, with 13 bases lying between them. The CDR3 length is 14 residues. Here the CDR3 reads CASSLGAGIHEQYF. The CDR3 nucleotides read TGTGCCAGCAGTTTAGGGGCAGGGATCCACGAGCAGTACTTC.

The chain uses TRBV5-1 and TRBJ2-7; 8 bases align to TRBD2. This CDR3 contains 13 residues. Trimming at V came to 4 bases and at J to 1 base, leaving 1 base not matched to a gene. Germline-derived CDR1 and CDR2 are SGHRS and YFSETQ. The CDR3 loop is CASSPGGSYEQYF. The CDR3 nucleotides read TGCGCCAGCAGCCCGGGGGGGTCCTACGAGCAGTACTTC.

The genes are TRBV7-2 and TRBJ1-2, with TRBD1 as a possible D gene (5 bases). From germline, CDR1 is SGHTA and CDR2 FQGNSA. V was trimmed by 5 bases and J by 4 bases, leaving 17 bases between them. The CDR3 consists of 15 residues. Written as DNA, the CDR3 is TGTGCCAGCAGCCTAAGATGGGGCAGAGTCTATGGCTACACCTTC. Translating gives CASSLRWGRVYGYTF.

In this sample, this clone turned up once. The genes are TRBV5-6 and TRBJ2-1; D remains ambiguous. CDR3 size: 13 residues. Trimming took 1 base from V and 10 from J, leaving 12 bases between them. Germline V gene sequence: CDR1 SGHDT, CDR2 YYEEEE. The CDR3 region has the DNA TGTGCCAGCAGCTTGATAGTTCCGCGAGAGCAGTTCTTC. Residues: CASSLIVPREQFF. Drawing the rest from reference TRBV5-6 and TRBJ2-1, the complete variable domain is DAGVTQSPTHLIKTRGQQVTLRCSPKSGHDTVSWYQQALGQGPQFIFQYYEEEERQRGNFPDRFSGHQFPNYSSELNVNALLLGDSALYLCASSLIVPREQFFGPGTRLTVL.

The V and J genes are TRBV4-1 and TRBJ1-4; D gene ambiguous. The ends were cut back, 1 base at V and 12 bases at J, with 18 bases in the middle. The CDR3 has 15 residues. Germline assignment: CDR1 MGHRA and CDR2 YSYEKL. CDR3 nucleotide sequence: TGCGCCAGCAGCCAAGTTTCCGGCGGTTTGGCGGAACTGTTTTTT. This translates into CASSQVSGGLAELFF.

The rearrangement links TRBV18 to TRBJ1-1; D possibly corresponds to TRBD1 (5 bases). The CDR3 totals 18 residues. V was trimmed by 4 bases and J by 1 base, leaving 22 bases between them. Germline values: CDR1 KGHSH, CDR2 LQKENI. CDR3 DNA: TGTGCCAGCTCACTTACTCAGGGAATTTTCCGTCGGAACACTGAAGCTTTCTTT. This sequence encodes CASSLTQGIFRRNTEAFF.

The CDR3 DNA reads as TGCGCCAGCAGCCAAGATGAGACTAGCGGGAGTACCTACGAGCAGTACTTC. Translation: CASSQDETSGSTYEQYF. The chain couples TRBV4-1 to TRBJ2-7; 12 bases align to TRBD2. Germline assignment: CDR1 MGHRA and CDR2 YSYEKL. With 0 bases clipped from V and 2 bases from J, the junction kept 5 bases outside the gene matches. This CDR3 contains 17 residues.

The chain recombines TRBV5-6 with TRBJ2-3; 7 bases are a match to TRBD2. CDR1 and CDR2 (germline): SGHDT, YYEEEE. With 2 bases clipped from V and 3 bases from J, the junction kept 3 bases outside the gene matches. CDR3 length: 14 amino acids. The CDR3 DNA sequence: TGTGCCAGCAGCTTTGGGACTACTACAGATACGCAGTATTTT. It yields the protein CASSFGTTTDTQYF.